The 18 T cell receptor beta chains reported below all come from one sample, sequenced in a study of CD8+ T cells in alopecia areata. Extracted from the samples, RNA was reverse transcribed into cDNA to serve as the sequencing template. Data came from immunoSEQ multiplex PCR; TCRdb stores just in-frame clones and leaves some out. The sample is made up of about 110,000 clones, none counted only once. Sequenced material: lesional skin. The receptor source for this set is a C3H/HeJ mouse with alopecia areata. Strain haplotype at MHC: H2-k.

In the case of this clone: Mouse names are used for the genes. The CDR3 end falls 4 residues outside the read, so it is completed with the germline J gene. The chain employs TRBV13-1 and TRBJ2-7, with D possibly being TRBD1 (6 bases). V was clipped by 4 bases and J by 1 base, with 9 bases between them. The germline V gene encodes CDR1 NSHNY and CDR2 SYGAGN. This CDR3 comprises 13 residues. The CDR3 sequence is CASSRGQSYEQYF. The sequenced part of the CDR3 DNA is TGTGCCAGCAGTCGGGGACAATCCTAT.

A word on this clone: At residue 13, the translated DNA and the protein in TCRdb do not agree; the protein given here is derived from the DNA. Germline and genes here are mouse. The CDR3 end falls 3 residues outside the read, so it is completed with the germline J gene. The chain combines TRBV12-1 with TRBJ1-3, with D perhaps matching TRBD1 (6 bases). Germline CDR1 SGHSN, CDR2 HYEKVE. The V gene lost 1 base and the J gene lost 1 base, with 13 bases spanning the gap. This CDR3 region has 16 residues. CDR3 residues: CASSLTGRESGNTLYF. The DNA read from the CDR3 is TGTGCCAGCTCTCTTACAGGGAGGGAATCTGGAAATACG.

Notes on this clone: The germline and genes are mouse ones. The read ends 4 residues before the CDR3 terminus; that terminus is restored from the germline J gene. The rearrangement joins TRBV13-3 to TRBJ2-3; 8 bases align to TRBD2. The CDR3 extends over 15 amino acids. V lost 7 bases and J lost 2; bases outside the gene matches: 9. The germline V gene encodes CDR1 NNHDY and CDR2 SYVADS. This CDR3 reads CASLGGAGNAETLYF. The part of the CDR3 DNA that was read is TGTGCCAGCCTCGGGGGGGCAGGGAATGCAGAA.

This clone was picked up many times. All gene names here are mouse names. CDR3 DNA (partial): TGCACCTGCAGTGCAGATCCGGGACTGGGGGGTTAT. It translates to CTCSADPGLGGY. The complete CDR3 reads CTCSADPGLGGYEQYF. This rearrangement joins TRBV1 to TRBJ2-7; 12 bases match TRBD2. Coverage ceases 4 residues before the CDR3 finishes, and the germline J gene fills in the end. The germline V gene encodes CDR1 NSQYPW and CDR2 LRSPGD (reference sequence). The CDR3 is 16 amino acids. Complete variable domain (other parts from reference TRBV1 and TRBJ2-7): VTLLEQNPRWRLVPRGQAVNLRCILKNSQYPWMSWYQQDLQKQLQWLFTLRSPGDKEVKSLPGADYLATRVTDTELRLQVANMSQGRTLYCTCSADPGLGGYEQYFGPGTRLTVL.

This clone was observed many times. The genes and germline here are from mouse. The DNA ends 4 residues before the CDR3 does, and the rest of the CDR3 is filled in from the germline J gene. The rearrangement uses TRBV13-3 and TRBJ2-1; TRBD1 might be the D (5 bases). Germline V gene lookup returns CDR1 NNHDY and CDR2 SYVADS. CDR3 length equals 14 residues. V shed 0 bases and J shed 5 bases, with 9 bases lying between them. Here the CDR3 reads CASSDAQGDAEQFF. The DNA read from the CDR3 is TGTGCCAGCAGTGATGCTCAGGGAGATGCT.

A few counts support this clone. Translating the DNA gives a protein that differs from the TCRdb entry at residue 13; the protein shown here is that DNA translation. The gene symbols are mouse symbols. Coverage ceases 3 residues before the CDR3 finishes, and the germline J gene fills in the end. The genes are TRBV5 and TRBJ1-6; the match to TRBD1 covers 11 bases. TRBJ1-6 belongs to the ORF category, with a function that is uncertain. CDR1 and CDR2 (germline): LGHNA, YNLKQL (reference sequence). This CDR3 region has 16 residues. V lost 1 base to trimming and J lost 10 bases; unmatched junction nucleotides: 6. The CDR3 reads CASSQGTGGAGSPLYF. The sequenced CDR3 bases are TGTGCCAGCAGCCAAGGGACAGGGGGCGCGGGGTCGCCC.

Points on this clone: The genes and germline here are from mouse. The CDR3 end lies 4 residues beyond the end of the read and is filled in from the germline J gene. V and J are TRBV17 and TRBJ2-7; the match to TRBD2 covers 7 bases. There are 15 residues in the CDR3. Per the germline V gene, CDR1 is MNHDT and CDR2 is YYDKIL. CDR3 loop: CASSREALGDYEQYF. The CDR3 DNA, read in part, is TGTGCTAGCAGTAGAGAAGCCCTGGGGGATTAT.

This clone showed up just a few times. Gene names are mouse gene names. The read ends 4 residues shy of where the CDR3 ends; the end is completed using the germline J gene. The chain recombines TRBV19 with TRBJ2-4; TRBD1 is a possible D gene (6 bases). The ends were cut back, 5 bases at V and 1 base at J, with 11 bases in the middle. Germline lookup yields CDR1 FNHDT and CDR2 SITEND (reference sequence). The CDR3 totals 14 residues. The sequenced part of the CDR3 DNA is TGTGCCAGCAGCTCCTACAGGGGTCAAAAC. It translates to CASSSYRGQN. The full CDR3 protein is CASSSYRGQNTLYF.

This clone was counted between two and nine times. Genes and germline come from the mouse. The read ends 4 residues shy of where the CDR3 ends; the end is completed using the germline J gene. V is TRBV17 and J is TRBJ2-7; weak D call: TRBD1 (6 bases). The CDR3 covers 15 residues. Germline V gene lookup returns CDR1 MNHDT and CDR2 YYDKIL. V was clipped by 0 bases and J by 2 bases, with 11 bases between them. The CDR3 spells CASSRDTPGAYEQYF. The DNA read from the CDR3 is TGTGCTAGCAGTAGAGATACGCCAGGGGCCTAT.

This clone was observed at least ten times. Mouse gene names apply. The DNA ends 4 residues before the CDR3 does, and the rest of the CDR3 is filled in from the germline J gene. V usage is TRBV1 and J usage is TRBJ2-4, with D tentatively TRBD1 (5 bases). The CDR3 runs to 16 residues. Germline-derived CDR1 and CDR2 are NSQYPW and LRSPGD (reference sequence). V lost 1 base and J lost 0, with 11 bases in between. The CDR3 bases that were read are TGCACCTGCAGTGCAGGTCAGGGCGGGAGTCAAAAC. Translation gives CTCSAGQGGSQN. The entire CDR3 protein is CTCSAGQGGSQNTLYF.

This clone was counted a few times. The gene names here belong to mouse. Read coverage stops 4 residues before the CDR3 terminus; the germline J gene supplies the remainder. The chain couples TRBV13-3 to TRBJ2-3, with 8 bases fitting TRBD2. With 1 base clipped from V and 2 bases from J, the junction kept 3 bases outside the gene matches. Germline CDR1 is NNHDY and CDR2 is SYVADS. The CDR3 covers 15 residues. CDR3 protein: CASSDWGGDAETLYF. Incomplete CDR3 DNA: TGTGCCAGCAGTGATTGGGGGGGAGATGCAGAA.

Concerning this clone: Mouse gene names apply. The CDR3 goes on 4 residues after the read ends, and that part is filled in from the germline J gene. This sequence joins TRBV13-3 and TRBJ1-4; TRBD1 aligns across 11 bases. The CDR3 has 13 amino acids. The germline CDR1 and CDR2 sequences are NNHDY and SYVADS. The CDR3 sequence is CASGTGGRERLFF. The part of the CDR3 DNA that was read is TGTGCCAGCGGGACAGGGGGTCGCGAA.

To note about this clone: Mouse names are used for the genes. The read gets to within 4 residues of the CDR3 end, and the germline J gene fills in the rest. The J gene is TRBJ2-3, the V gene TRBV13-3, with D possibly matching TRBD2 (7 bases). Germline V gene sequence: CDR1 NNHDY, CDR2 SYVADS. Trimming took 0 bases from V and 1 from J, leaving 12 bases between them. This CDR3 contains 16 residues. The CDR3 DNA, read in part, is TGTGCCAGCAGTGATGTTAGGGGGGGTGGTGCAGAA. As protein: CASSDVRGGGAE. The whole CDR3 is CASSDVRGGGAETLYF.

This clone was observed at least ten times. Genes and germline come from the mouse. The missing CDR3 end, 4 residues past where the read stops, is filled in from the germline J gene. The J gene is TRBJ2-3, the V gene TRBV13-3; TRBD2 aligns across 7 bases. The germline CDR1 and CDR2 sequences are NNHDY and SYVADS. V shed 5 bases, J shed 1 base, and the junction held 4 bases outside the gene matches. The CDR3 has 14 amino acids. CDR3 bases read: TGTGCCAGCAGCCCTGGGACTGGTGCAGAA. It specifies CASSPGTGAE. The whole CDR3 reads CASSPGTGAETLYF.

This clone was seen only a few times. Mouse germline and gene names are used. The read halts 4 residues ahead of the CDR3 end, with the missing end drawn from the germline J gene. The chain combines TRBV1 with TRBJ1-4, with 7 bases aligning to TRBD1. The germline gives CDR1 NSQYPW, CDR2 LRSPGD (reference sequence). The ends lost 3 bases at V and 0 bases at J; junction bases unmatched: 7. The CDR3 length is 17 residues. The sequenced CDR3 bases are TGCACCTGCAGTGCTCGGACAGGAGGGATTTCCAACGAA. This encodes CTCSARTGGISNE. The full CDR3 sequence reads CTCSARTGGISNERLFF.

Notes on this clone: The gene symbols are mouse symbols. The sequence runs out 4 residues before the end of the CDR3; the remainder is reconstructed from the germline J gene. The chain carries TRBV13-3 and TRBJ2-3, with TRBD1 as a possible D gene (7 bases). The CDR3 contains 14 residues. Looked up from germline, CDR1 is NNHDY and CDR2 is SYVADS. Trimming pared 6 bases from V and 0 bases from J, leaving 11 bases between. The part of the CDR3 DNA that was read is TGTGCCAGCAAAGGGGGCCCTAGTGCAGAA. This sequence encodes CASKGGPSAE. From start to end, the CDR3 is CASKGGPSAETLYF.

This clone was found many times. Each gene name is a mouse one. The CDR3 is cut off 4 residues early in the read; its end comes from the germline J gene. The chain couples TRBV13-3 to TRBJ2-3, with D unresolved. Germline V gives CDR1 NNHDY, CDR2 SYVADS. The CDR3 sequence is 14 residues long. Trimming cost V 4 bases and J 0 bases, with 9 bases left between them. CDR3 protein: CASSSPDSAETLYF. The CDR3 bases that were read are TGTGCCAGCAGTTCCCCAGATAGTGCAGAA.

Comments on this clone: Gene labels here are mouse ones. The read ends 4 residues shy of where the CDR3 ends; the end is completed using the germline J gene. This sequence joins TRBV13-1 and TRBJ1-4, with D possibly matching TRBD1 (6 bases). Trimming left V 0 bases short and J 6 bases short, with 12 bases between. CDR1 and CDR2 (germline): NSHNY, SYGAGN. The CDR3 is 15 amino acids. Incomplete CDR3 DNA: TGTGCCAGCAGTGATGCGGACAGTCTCGACGAA. Translated, it gives CASSDADSLDE. The CDR3 in full is CASSDADSLDERLFF.